This passage covers 21 T cell receptor beta chains from one sample sequenced in a study of brain T cells in children with intractable seizures (dated by TCRdb to 2020 to 2022). This specimen's time point label, per the study, means: resected brain tissue, or blood drawn just prior to surgery. Libraries were made using the immunoSEQ multiplex PCR assay. The clones in this table, taken by TCRdb from immuneACCESS, are in-frame only. Not every clone is retained; where verified, under half of the shortfall comes from an unresolved V gene, and the cause of the rest is unknown. In this sample the table shows about 80,000 clones, about 93% of which occur a single time. The ten largest clones add up to around 24% of the sample. Sequences were derived from peripheral blood, sampled at surgery. The receptor source for this set is a girl under 10 years old with Rasmussen encephalitis and intractable seizures.

This clone was recorded a few times. The chain carries TRBV4-1 and TRBJ1-1; D gene ambiguous. Germline CDR1 and CDR2: MGHRA and YSYEKL. The CDR3 length is 16 residues. Deletions cut 1 base from V and 0 bases from J, with 12 bases between. CDR3 nucleotides: TGCGCCAGCAGCCAAGGTGTCTATTCCATGAACACTGAAGCTTTCTTT. Its protein product is CASSQGVYSMNTEAFF.

V is TRBV7-2 and J is TRBJ2-3; D is undetermined. The CDR3 has 14 amino acids. In germline, CDR1 is SGHTA, CDR2 FQGNSA. V gave up 2 bases and J gave up 2 bases, with 8 bases separating them. The CDR3 protein is CASSLRSPTDTQYF. The DNA for the CDR3 is TGTGCCAGCAGCTTACGGAGCCCCACAGATACGCAGTATTTT. Complete variable domain (other parts from reference TRBV7-2 and TRBJ2-3): GAGVSQSPSNKVTEKGKDVELRCDPISGHTALYWYRQSLGQGLEFLIYFQGNSAPDKSGLPSDRFSAERTGGSVSTLTIQRTQQEDSAVYLCASSLRSPTDTQYFGPGTRLTVL.

This chain uses TRBV2 with TRBJ2-3; D might be TRBD1 or TRBD2, each matching 5 bases. This CDR3 has 14 amino acids. The germline V gene has CDR1 SNHLY and CDR2 FYNNEI. V was cut by 3 bases and J by 1 base, with 8 bases left in between. In DNA, the CDR3 is TGTGCCAGCAGTGATGGGACCGGCACAGATACGCAGTATTTT. Translated, it gives CASSDGTGTDTQYF. Supplemented by reference TRBV2 and TRBJ2-3, the full variable domain reads EPEVTQTPSHQVTQMGQEVILRCVPISNHLYFYWYRQILGQKVEFLVSFYNNEISEKSEIFDDQFSVERPDGSNFTLKIRSTKLEDSAMYFCASSDGTGTDTQYFGPGTRLTVL.

The chain carries TRBV27 and TRBJ2-7; 9 bases align to TRBD1. Germline V gene data show CDR1 as MNHEY and CDR2 as SMNVEV (reference sequence). The CDR3 has 16 amino acids. V lost 3 bases and J lost 1; bases outside the gene matches: 7. The CDR3 sequence: CASSLRQGGKSYEQYF. In DNA, the CDR3 is TGTGCCAGCAGTTTGCGACAGGGGGGAAAATCCTACGAGCAGTACTTC.

This clone was detected only once. The rearrangement uses TRBV5-1 and TRBJ1-4; 9 bases align to TRBD1. Unmatched junction bases numbered 9, after V lost 4 bases and J lost 5 bases. Germline CDR1 SGHRS, CDR2 YFSETQ. The CDR3 has 16 amino acids. CDR3 DNA sequence: TGCGCCAGCAGCCCCGGGACAGGGTTAGGAAATGAAAAACTGTTTTTT. The encoded protein is CASSPGTGLGNEKLFF.

The rearrangement links TRBV6-1 to TRBJ1-6, with D perhaps TRBD1 (6 bases). V was clipped by 3 bases and J by 8 bases, with 8 bases between them. From germline, CDR1 is MNHNS and CDR2 SASEGT. The CDR3 is 13 amino acids. CDR3 sequence reads: CASSEPGDSPLHF. In DNA form, the CDR3 reads TGTGCCAGCAGTGAGCCAGGGGATTCACCCCTCCACTTT.

The table lists this clone with a count of one. V usage is TRBV3-1 (or the pseudogene TRBV3-2) and J usage is TRBJ1-1; the D gene is possibly TRBD1 (5 bases). CDR1 LGHDT and CDR2 YNNKEL come from the germline V gene (reference sequence). The CDR3 extends over 15 amino acids. Trimming pared 4 bases from V and 1 base from J, leaving 13 bases between. The CDR3 DNA follows: TGTGCCAGCAGCCGAGCCGGGACGGGGAACACTGAAGCTTTCTTT. Translation: CASSRAGTGNTEAFF.

The chain employs TRBV6-6 and TRBJ2-1; D may be TRBD2 (6 bases). The CDR3 loop spans 16 amino acids. V lost 6 bases and J lost 6, with 21 bases in between. Per germline, CDR1 MNHNY and CDR2 SVGAGI (reference sequence). The CDR3 DNA is TGTGCCAGCAGACTACGACTCGGCGGGACGGGCAATGAGCAGTTCTTC. Translating gives CASRLRLGGTGNEQFF.

The chain recombines TRBV11-3 with TRBJ2-1, with D tentatively TRBD2 (5 bases). Germline CDR1 SGHNT, CDR2 YENEEA. This CDR3 has 15 amino acids. The V and J ends lost 3 bases and 5 bases respectively, with 14 bases between them. CDR3 bases: TGTGCCAGCAGCTTCACTAGGAGTCGGCACAATGAGCAGTTCTTC. This codes for CASSFTRSRHNEQFF.

The J gene is TRBJ1-2, the V gene TRBV25-1, with a weak D call TRBD1 (6 bases). Germline CDR1 and CDR2: MGHDK and SYGVNS. The CDR3 extends over 13 amino acids. The V gene lost 1 base and the J gene lost 5 bases, with 8 bases spanning the gap. The CDR3 nucleotides read TGTGCCAGCAGTGAATTGCAGGGGTATGGCTACACCTTC. This sequence encodes CASSELQGYGYTF.

This chain uses TRBV3-1 (or the pseudogene TRBV3-2) with TRBJ2-1; no reliable D call. The length of the CDR3 is 18 residues. The germline V gene has CDR1 LGHDT and CDR2 YNNKEL (reference sequence). Trimming took off 5 bases at V and 8 bases at J, with 28 bases between the two ends. CDR3 in DNA: TGTGCCAGCAGCTACAATGACGACCTTATCCTAAAACGCGATGAGCAGTTCTTC. Encoded protein: CASSYNDDLILKRDEQFF.

The rearrangement uses TRBV28 and TRBJ1-3; tentatively, D is TRBD1 (6 bases). Germline loops: CDR1 MDHEN, CDR2 SYDVKM. The CDR3 runs to 17 residues. V gave up 3 bases and J gave up 0 bases, with 15 bases separating them. The CDR3 bases are TGTGCCAGCAGTTTCAGAACAGGGATTAACTCTGGAAACACCATATATTTT. Translated, it gives CASSFRTGINSGNTIYF.

J is TRBJ1-4 and V is TRBV5-6, with D perhaps matching TRBD1 (6 bases). CDR1 is SGHDT, CDR2 YYEEEE, per germline. Deletions cut 1 base from V and 0 bases from J, with 10 bases between. The CDR3 sequence is 16 residues long. The CDR3 nucleotides are TGTGCCAGCAGCTTGACGGAGGGGGCAACTAATGAAAAACTGTTTTTT. Amino acids: CASSLTEGATNEKLFF.

This clone has a single count. The V gene is TRBV5-6, the J gene TRBJ1-5; D unresolved. There are 18 residues in the CDR3. The V and J ends lost 0 bases and 0 bases respectively, with 16 bases between them. The germline CDR1 and CDR2 sequences are SGHDT and YYEEEE. DNA of the CDR3: TGTGCCAGCAGCTTGGCCAGAGGAAAGATCTATAGCAATCAGCCCCAGCATTTT. Amino acids: CASSLARGKIYSNQPQHF. The entire variable domain, with the rest obtained from reference TRBV5-6 and TRBJ1-5, is as follows: DAGVTQSPTHLIKTRGQQVTLRCSPKSGHDTVSWYQQALGQGPQFIFQYYEEEERQRGNFPDRFSGHQFPNYSSELNVNALLLGDSALYLCASSLARGKIYSNQPQHFGDGTRLSIL.

V is TRBV7-9 and J is TRBJ2-1; TRBD2 is a possible D gene (6 bases). Germline-derived CDR1 and CDR2 are SEHNR and FQNEAQ (reference sequence). The length of the CDR3 is 12 residues. V was cut by 3 bases and J by 7 bases, with 7 bases left in between. In nucleotides, the CDR3 is TGTGCCAGCAGCTTCGGGAGAAATGAGCAGTTCTTC. Its translation is CASSFGRNEQFF.

This chain uses TRBV5-4 with TRBJ2-6; D possibly uses TRBD1 or TRBD2 (5 bases each). V lost 4 bases and J 2 bases, leaving 13 bases between the germline ends. CDR1 and CDR2 from the germline V gene are SGHNT and YYREEE (reference sequence). CDR3 length: 16 residues. This CDR3 reads CASSQGTNPGANVLTF. CDR3 nucleotide sequence: TGTGCCAGCAGCCAAGGGACCAACCCTGGGGCCAACGTCCTGACTTTC.

The chain employs TRBV7-9 and TRBJ1-1; no definite D call. This CDR3 has 14 amino acids. Germline V gives CDR1 SEHNR, CDR2 FQNEAQ (reference sequence). Trimming removed 0 bases from V and 2 bases from J, with 7 bases in between. The CDR3 DNA sequence: TGTGCCAGCAGCTTAGCCATAAGTAACACTGAAGCTTTCTTT. Residues: CASSLAISNTEAFF.

V and J are TRBV24-1 and TRBJ2-7, with unresolved D. The germline V gene encodes CDR1 KGHDR and CDR2 SFDVKD. The CDR3 runs 12 residues. Trimming removed 8 bases at V and 7 bases at J, with 14 bases between. CDR3 in amino acids: CATTQTAWEQYF. CDR3 DNA sequence: TGTGCCACCACACAGACCGCTTGGGAGCAGTACTTC.

About this clone itself: At one end the junction does not follow the germline gene, possibly because of a read error. The chain links TRBV11-2 to TRBJ1-4, with no clear D. This CDR3 region has 16 residues. Per the germline V gene, CDR1 is SGHAT and CDR2 is FQNNGV. The CDR3 DNA reads TGTGCCAGCAGCATAGATAACCGGGGAGCTTTTGAAAAACTGTTTTTT. Amino acids: CASSIDNRGAFEKLFF.

The sample holds one count of this clone. V usage is TRBV19 and J usage is TRBJ1-2; the match to TRBD1 covers 12 bases. Germline V lookup: CDR1 LNHDA, CDR2 SQIVND (reference sequence). The J segment lost 8 bases and the V segment lost 7 bases, leaving 8 bases of the junction unmatched. This CDR3 region has 14 residues. The CDR3 DNA sequence: TGTGCCAGTAATAGGGGACAGGGGGCGAACGGCTACACCTTC. It specifies CASNRGQGANGYTF.

The V call is TRBV5-1, the J call TRBJ2-7; 15 bases align to TRBD2. J was trimmed by 4 bases and V by 2 bases; bases with no gene match: 4. This CDR3 comprises 16 residues. The germline V gene encodes CDR1 SGHRS and CDR2 YFSETQ. The CDR3 protein is CASSLGLAGGPYEQYF. DNA of the CDR3: TGCGCCAGCAGCTTAGGACTAGCGGGAGGGCCATACGAGCAGTACTTC.